This T cell receptor beta chain stems from a study of cytomegalovirus exposure and HLA in healthy donors. Regarding the study as a whole: Clonal expansion was found to be greater in HLA-associated TCR beta chains than in equally common others in a later analysis. Cytomegalovirus association was listed for 164 TCR beta chains.

The CDR3 extends over 12 amino acids. Trimming removed 5 bases from V and 10 bases from J, with 12 bases in between. Germline CDR1 reads LNHDA; CDR2 reads SQIVND (reference sequence). Regarding this clone: Antigen: not known.

The study ran its PCR with 60 Vbeta and 13 Jbeta primers. Produced via immunoSEQ multiplex PCR; TCRdb's table is partial and in-frame only. This table holds roughly 120,000 clones, around 80% found once. This TCR derives from a woman in her 30s in good health and CMV-seronegative. The chain is built from TRBV19 and TRBJ2-1; D might be TRBD1 (6 bases). Material: PBMCs. The DNA of the CDR3 is TGTGCCAGTAGTTTCCCAGGGGCCGAGCAGTTCTTC. It yields the protein CASSFPGAEQFF. The full variable domain, rest sourced from reference TRBV19 and TRBJ2-1, is DGGITQSPKYLFRKEGQNVTLSCEQNLNHDAMYWYRQDPGQGLRLIYYSQIVNDFQKGDIAEGYSVSREKKESFPLTVTSAQKNPTAFYLCASSFPGAEQFFGPGTRLTVL.